These 11 T cell receptor beta chains were sequenced from one sample in a study of shared clonotypes between healthy human individuals. TCRdb keeps only in-frame clones here, not all; method: immunoSEQ multiplex PCR. Of over 2 million clones in the sample, around 93% were seen once. Sequences were obtained from naive CD4+ T cells from PBMCs. Sample subset: CD45RA+ positively selected. The source of these receptors is a man between 18 and 35 years old in good health. Some clones in this sample may be carry-over from other donors' samples.

This clone occurred a few times. The DNA for the CDR3 is TGTGCCAGCAGCTTCGACCCCGGGGGGAACACTGAAGCTTTCTTT. This codes for CASSFDPGGNTEAFF. This rearrangement joins TRBV9 to TRBJ1-1; D perhaps matches TRBD1 (5 bases). The CDR3 contains 15 residues. Germline V lookup: CDR1 SGDLS, CDR2 YYNGEE. Trimming removed 4 bases at V and 1 base at J, with 14 bases between.

V gene TRBV13 combines with J gene TRBJ2-1; 9 bases match TRBD2. The CDR3 loop spans 14 amino acids. Germline CDR1 is PRHDT and CDR2 is FYEKMQ (reference sequence). After removal of 3 bases from V and 5 bases from J, the junction contained 2 bases not matched to a gene. The CDR3 DNA reads as TGTGCCAGCAGCTTTAGCGGGAGTGACAATGAGCAGTTCTTC. It is translated as CASSFSGSDNEQFF.

On this clone itself: This CDR3 fails to terminate in the conserved phenylalanine or tryptophan, so it likely reflects a read error. V usage is TRBV30 and J usage is TRBJ1-5, with a tentative D call TRBD1 (6 bases). The ends were cut back, 2 bases at V and 3 bases at J, with 11 bases in the middle. The CDR3 is made up of 14 amino acids. The germline V gene has CDR1 GTSNPN and CDR2 SVGIG (reference sequence). CDR3: CAWSPGQPNQPQHS. The CDR3, as DNA: TGTGCCTGGAGTCCTGGACAGCCCAATCAGCCCCAGCATTCT.

The CDR3 here is CASSRQEPSYEQYF. The CDR3 coding sequence is TGCGCCAGCAGCCGACAGGAGCCCTCCTACGAGCAGTACTTC. V gene TRBV5-1 combines with J gene TRBJ2-7; maybe TRBD1 (6 bases). V lost 4 bases to trimming and J lost 0 bases, with 11 bases between them. Germline loops: CDR1 SGHRS, CDR2 YFSETQ. This CDR3 is built from 14 residues.

The gene calls are TRBV6-1 and TRBJ2-7; no clear D gene. Germline-derived CDR1 and CDR2 are MNHNS and SASEGT. The CDR3 is made up of 13 amino acids. Trimming took off 4 bases at V and 1 base at J, with 8 bases between the two ends. CDR3 sequence reads: CASSAQASYEQYF. The CDR3 DNA follows: TGTGCCAGCAGTGCCCAGGCTTCCTACGAGCAGTACTTC.

The chain combines TRBV2 with TRBJ1-3; D gene ambiguous. V was clipped by 1 base and J by 2 bases, with 9 bases between them. The length of the CDR3 is 15 residues. Per germline, CDR1 SNHLY and CDR2 FYNNEI. CDR3 sequence (DNA): TGTGCCAGCAGTGAAGAGGGTTCGGCTGGAAACACCATATATTTT. It is translated as CASSEEGSAGNTIYF.

The genes are TRBV28 and TRBJ2-7; D tentatively reads TRBD1 or TRBD2 (5 bases each). The V gene's germline CDR1 is MDHEN and CDR2 SYDVKM. V dropped 6 bases and J dropped 5 bases, with 20 bases sitting between them. The CDR3 runs 15 residues. CDR3 in DNA: TGTGCCAGCAGCCCCTATCGTCGAGGGGTCCACGAGCAGTACTTC. Its translation is CASSPYRRGVHEQYF.

The V call is TRBV28, the J call TRBJ1-4, with 7 positions matching TRBD1. Unmatched junction bases numbered 11, after V lost 8 bases and J lost 5 bases. This CDR3 is built from 15 residues. The V gene's germline CDR1 is MDHEN and CDR2 SYDVKM. CDR3 in amino acids: CASHKGGGQNEKLFF. The CDR3 DNA sequence: TGTGCCAGCCATAAAGGAGGGGGCCAGAATGAAAAACTGTTTTTT.

V usage is TRBV2 and J usage is TRBJ1-4; D uncertain. Germline loops: CDR1 SNHLY, CDR2 FYNNEI. V lost 6 bases and J lost 5, with 19 bases in between. The CDR3 contains 16 residues. The CDR3 loop reads CASRSRRGENNEKLFF. The CDR3 nucleotides are TGTGCCAGCAGGAGTCGACGGGGAGAGAACAATGAAAAACTGTTTTTT.

Regarding this clone: Other DNA sequences in this sample translate to the same CDR3. This chain joins TRBV28 and TRBJ2-7; D gene ambiguous. Trimming left V 2 bases short and J 2 bases short, with 7 bases between. Germline lookup yields CDR1 MDHEN and CDR2 SYDVKM. The length of the CDR3 is 13 residues. Written as DNA, the CDR3 is TGTGCCAGCAGTTTACCAGGAGCCTACGAGCAGTACTTC. This encodes CASSLPGAYEQYF.

The chain has TRBV7-3 and TRBJ2-5; 8 nucleotides match TRBD1. There are 16 residues in the CDR3. The V gene's germline CDR1 is SGHTA and CDR2 FQGTGA. V shed 5 bases, J shed 5 bases, and the junction held 13 bases outside the gene matches. The CDR3 DNA is TGTGCCAGCAGCCTGGGGACAGGTCCGCCCCTGGAGACCCAGTACTTC. Amino acid sequence: CASSLGTGPPLETQYF.